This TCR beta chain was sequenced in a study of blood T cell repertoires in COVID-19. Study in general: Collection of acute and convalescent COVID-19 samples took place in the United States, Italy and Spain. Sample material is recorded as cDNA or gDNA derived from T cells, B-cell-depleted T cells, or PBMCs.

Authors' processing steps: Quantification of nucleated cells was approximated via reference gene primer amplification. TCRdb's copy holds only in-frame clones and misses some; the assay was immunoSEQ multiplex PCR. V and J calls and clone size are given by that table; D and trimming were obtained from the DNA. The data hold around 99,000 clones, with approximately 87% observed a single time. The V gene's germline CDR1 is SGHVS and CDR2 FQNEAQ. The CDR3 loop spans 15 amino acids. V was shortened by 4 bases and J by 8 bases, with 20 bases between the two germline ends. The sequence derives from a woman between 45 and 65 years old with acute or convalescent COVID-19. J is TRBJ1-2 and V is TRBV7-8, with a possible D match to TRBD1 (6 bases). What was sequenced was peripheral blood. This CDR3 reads CASSYTGTIGRGYTF. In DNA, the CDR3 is TGTGCCAGCAGCTACACCGGGACAATCGGTAGGGGCTACACCTTC.